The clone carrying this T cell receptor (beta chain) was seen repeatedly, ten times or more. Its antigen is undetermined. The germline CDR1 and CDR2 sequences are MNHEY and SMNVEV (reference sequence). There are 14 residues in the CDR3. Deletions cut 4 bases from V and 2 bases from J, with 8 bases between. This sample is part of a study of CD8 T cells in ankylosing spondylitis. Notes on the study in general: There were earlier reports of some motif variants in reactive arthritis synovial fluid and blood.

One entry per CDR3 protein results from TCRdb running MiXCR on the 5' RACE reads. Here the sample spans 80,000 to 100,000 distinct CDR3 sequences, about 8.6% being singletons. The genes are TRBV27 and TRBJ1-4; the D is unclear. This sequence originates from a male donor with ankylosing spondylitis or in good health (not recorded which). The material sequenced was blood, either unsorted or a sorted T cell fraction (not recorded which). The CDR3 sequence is CASSSEGTNEKLFF. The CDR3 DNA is TGTGCCAGCAGTTCCGAGGGCACTAATGAAAAACTGTTTTTT.